This T cell receptor beta chain appears in the sequencing data of a study of cytomegalovirus exposure and HLA in healthy donors. About the research overall: Among roughly 180 million T cells, an earlier analysis found 117 million unique TCR beta sequences.

With regard to this clone: What it binds is unknown.

Trimming took off 5 bases at V and 1 base at J, with 11 bases between the two ends. CDR1 is LNHDA, CDR2 SQIVND, per germline (reference sequence). The CDR3 runs to 14 residues. Whole-study findings and limits: In an earlier analysis, most TCR beta V segments were productive about 87% or about 30% of the time. Later work associated 17,000 or so TCR beta sequences with HLA alleles at 0.05 false discovery rate.

PCR used 60 Vbeta primers and 13 Jbeta primers. The method was immunoSEQ multiplex PCR; TCRdb's version includes in-frame clones alone and lacks a portion of them. The sample holds approximately 140,000 clones, around 77% seen once. The source of this sequence is a woman between 45 and 60 years old in good health and CMV-seronegative. This chain uses TRBV19 with TRBJ2-5; TRBD1 might be the D (5 bases). Sequenced material: PBMCs. The CDR3 spells CASSPQTAQETQYF. The DNA for the CDR3 is TGTGCCAGTAGTCCGCAGACAGCCCAAGAGACCCAGTACTTC. The full variable domain, with the rest looked up from reference TRBV19 and TRBJ2-5, is DGGITQSPKYLFRKEGQNVTLSCEQNLNHDAMYWYRQDPGQGLRLIYYSQIVNDFQKGDIAEGYSVSREKKESFPLTVTSAQKNPTAFYLCASSPQTAQETQYFGPGTRLLVL.